The 2 T cell receptor beta chains presented below share a single source sample, sequenced in a study of OX40 agonist ivuxolimab in advanced cancers. The table came from immunoSEQ multiplex PCR; TCRdb's copy has only in-frame clones and leaves some out. This repertoire shows about 26,000 clones, approximately 89% found once; its top ten account for roughly 33%. Sample: CD4+ or CD8+ T cells sorted from blood, taken in a trial of the OX40 agonist ivuxolimab. Source of these receptors: an adult with an advanced solid tumor such as melanoma, head and neck, liver or kidney cancer.

The chain has TRBV2 and TRBJ2-5; TRBD1 aligns across 11 bases. Germline V gene lookup returns CDR1 SNHLY and CDR2 FYNNEI. J gave up 1 base and V 5 bases, and 3 bases lay outside the gene matches. The CDR3 runs 15 residues. In nucleotides, the CDR3 is TGTGCCAGCAGTCCCGGGACAGGGGGCCAAGAGACCCAGTACTTC. Translated: CASSPGTGGQETQYF.

The table lists this clone with a few counts. This sequence joins TRBV6-6 and TRBJ1-1, with unresolved D. Germline V lookup: CDR1 MNHNY, CDR2 SVGAGI (reference sequence). The CDR3 runs to 13 residues. The V gene lost 7 bases and the J gene lost 1 base, with 10 bases spanning the gap. CDR3 sequence (DNA): TGTGCCAGCACCTCCTCTTGGAACACTGAAGCTTTCTTT. Translating gives CASTSSWNTEAFF.